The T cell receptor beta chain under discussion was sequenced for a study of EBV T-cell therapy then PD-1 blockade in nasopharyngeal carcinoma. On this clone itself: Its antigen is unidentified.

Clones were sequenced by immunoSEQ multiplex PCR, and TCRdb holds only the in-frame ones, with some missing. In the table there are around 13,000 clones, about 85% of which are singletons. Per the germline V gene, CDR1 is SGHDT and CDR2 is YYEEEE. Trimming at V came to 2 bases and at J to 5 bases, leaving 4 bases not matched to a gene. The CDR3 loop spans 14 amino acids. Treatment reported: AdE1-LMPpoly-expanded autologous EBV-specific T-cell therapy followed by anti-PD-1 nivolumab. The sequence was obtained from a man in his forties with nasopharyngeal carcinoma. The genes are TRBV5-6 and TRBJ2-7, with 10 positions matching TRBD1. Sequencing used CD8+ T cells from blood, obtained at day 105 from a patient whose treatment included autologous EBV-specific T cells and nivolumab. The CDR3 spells CASSFDRGRNEQYF. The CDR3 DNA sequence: TGTGCCAGCAGCTTCGACAGGGGGCGGAACGAGCAGTACTTC. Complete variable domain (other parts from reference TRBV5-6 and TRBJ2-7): DAGVTQSPTHLIKTRGQQVTLRCSPKSGHDTVSWYQQALGQGPQFIFQYYEEEERQRGNFPDRFSGHQFPNYSSELNVNALLLGDSALYLCASSFDRGRNEQYFGPGTRLTVT.